Presented here are 25 T cell receptor beta chains from one specimen sequenced in a study of PD-1 blockade in classical Hodgkin lymphoma. Time point denoted: cycle 4 day 1 (C4D1), after 5 to 7 weeks of nivolumab. All patients relapsed after autologous stem cell transplantation, and brentuximab vedotin exposure varied. Sequenced by immunoSEQ multiplex PCR; TCRdb stores in-frame clones only, minus some. The sample has approximately 44,000 clones, just over 65% seen once. The source was peripheral blood mononuclear cells (PBMCs), collected before the fourth cycle of nivolumab. Receptor source: a human donor with classical Hodgkin lymphoma.

V is TRBV15 and J is TRBJ2-1; 9 bases align to TRBD2. CDR3 length: 15 residues. With V trimmed by 5 bases and J by 4 bases, 6 bases remained unmatched. Germline-derived CDR1 and CDR2 are LNHNV and YYDKDF (reference sequence). The DNA of the CDR3 is TGTGCCACCAGCGACGAGCGGGGGGTATACAATGAGCAGTTCTTC. It translates to CATSDERGVYNEQFF.

With regard to this clone: One junction end does not reproduce the germline sequence, and a read error may be involved. This CDR3 is also generated by other DNA sequences in the sample. V gene TRBV4-3 combines with J gene TRBJ1-5, with D uncertain. This CDR3 comprises 13 residues. Germline assignment: CDR1 LGHNA and CDR2 YSLEER. CDR3 region: CASSPERGQPQHF. The CDR3 coding sequence is TGCGCCAGCAGTCCGGAGCGGGGTCAGCCTCAGCATTTT.

The genes are TRBV6-6 and TRBJ1-1; D unclear. The CDR3 has 11 amino acids. Between the trimmed V and J ends, which lost 6 bases and 6 bases, there was a span of 8 bases. Germline assignment: CDR1 MNHNY and CDR2 SVGAGI (reference sequence). The CDR3 loop reads CASRGFSEAFF. For the CDR3, the DNA is TGTGCCAGCAGGGGGTTCTCTGAAGCTTTCTTT.

The gene calls are TRBV28 and TRBJ1-5; 12 bases map to TRBD1. V lost 1 base and J lost 6; bases outside the gene matches: 4. CDR1 is MDHEN, CDR2 SYDVKM, per germline. The CDR3 contains 16 residues. The CDR3 coding sequence is TGTGCCAGCAGTTTATTGGGACAGGGGGCCGGTCAGCCCCAGCATTTT. It codes for CASSLLGQGAGQPQHF.

This clone came up a few times. J is TRBJ1-3 and V is TRBV15; D remains ambiguous. Trimming pared 3 bases from V and 4 bases from J, leaving 22 bases between. CDR1 is LNHNV, CDR2 YYDKDF, per germline (reference sequence). The CDR3 has 18 residues. The CDR3 reads CATSRLIQFGVAGNTIYF. The DNA for the CDR3 is TGTGCCACCAGCAGGCTTATCCAATTCGGGGTAGCCGGAAACACCATATATTTT.

This sequence joins TRBV7-3 and TRBJ2-3; 7 nucleotides agree with TRBD1. The germline V gene encodes CDR1 SGHTA and CDR2 FQGTGA. With V trimmed by 5 bases and J by 7 bases, 9 bases remained unmatched. CDR3 length: 14 amino acids. The CDR3 sequence is CASSPGTDVNTQYF. The CDR3 region has the DNA TGTGCCAGCAGCCCCGGGACAGACGTAAATACGCAGTATTTT.

The chain uses TRBV21-1 and TRBJ2-7; the DNA was not used to check the table's D call, TRBD1. TRBV21-1 represents a pseudogene. This CDR3 comprises 15 residues. The CDR3 DNA reads TGTGCCAGCAGCTCCTGGGACAGGAATTTGGACGAGCAGTACTTC. This gives the protein CASSSWDRNLDEQYF.

The chain has TRBV11-2 and TRBJ2-7; TRBD1 aligns across 7 bases. Looked up from germline, CDR1 is SGHAT and CDR2 is FQNNGV. J lost 1 base, V lost 1 base, and 7 bases had no gene match. This CDR3 has 16 residues. CDR3 bases: TGTGCCAGCAGCTTAGGGGGTAGGGGGCCTTCCTACGAGCAGTACTTC. Translated, it gives CASSLGGRGPSYEQYF. Together with reference TRBV11-2 and TRBJ2-7, the CDR3 gives the full variable domain: EAGVAQSPRYKIIEKRQSVAFWCNPISGHATLYWYQQILGQGPKLLIQFQNNGVVDDSQLPKDRFSAERLKGVDSTLKIQPAKLEDSAVYLCASSLGGRGPSYEQYFGPGTRLTVT.

Details on this clone: Its ends do not fully match the called genes, so a read error is possible. The chain links TRBV15 to TRBJ1-3, with D hard to call. Germline V gives CDR1 LNHNV, CDR2 YYDKDF (reference sequence). The CDR3 runs to 15 residues. The CDR3 loop reads CATSRDRFSGNTIYF. The CDR3 DNA is TGTGCCACCAGTAGAGATCGGTTTTCTGGAAACACCATATATTTT.

CDR3 protein: CASRSFGTSGNTGELFF. The DNA for the CDR3 is TGCGCCAGCAGATCCTTCGGGACTAGCGGGAACACCGGGGAGCTGTTTTTT. This chain connects TRBV5-1 to TRBJ2-2; 11 bases are a match to TRBD2. Per germline, CDR1 SGHRS and CDR2 YFSETQ. The J segment lost 1 base and the V segment lost 5 bases, leaving 7 bases of the junction unmatched. The CDR3 length is 17 residues.

This sequence joins TRBV19 and TRBJ2-3; D is unclear. The CDR3 covers 14 residues. V was trimmed by 9 bases and J by 2 bases, leaving 15 bases between them. Looked up from germline, CDR1 is LNHDA and CDR2 is SQIVND (reference sequence). The DNA for the CDR3 is TGTGCCAGCTTGGAGCGTCGTGACACAGATACGCAGTATTTT. Amino acids: CASLERRDTDTQYF.

The gene calls are TRBV19 and TRBJ1-6, with a weak D call TRBD1 (5 bases). This CDR3 contains 14 residues. Trimming shortened V by 5 bases and J by 6 bases, and 11 bases separated the two germline ends. CDR1 LNHDA and CDR2 SQIVND come from the germline V gene (reference sequence). The DNA for the CDR3 is TGTGCCAGTAGTTCCCTGACAGCTAATTCACCCCTCCACTTT. Protein product: CASSSLTANSPLHF. Based on the CDR3 plus reference TRBV19 and TRBJ1-6, the full variable domain is DGGITQSPKYLFRKEGQNVTLSCEQNLNHDAMYWYRQDPGQGLRLIYYSQIVNDFQKGDIAEGYSVSREKKESFPLTVTSAQKNPTAFYLCASSSLTANSPLHFGNGTRLTVT.

The chain recombines TRBV5-1 with TRBJ2-3; 7 bases agree with TRBD2. The V segment lost 4 bases and the J segment 4 bases; nucleotides outside the gene matches: 6. Germline CDR1 and CDR2: SGHRS and YFSETQ. The CDR3 covers 14 residues. CDR3 sequence reads: CASSGSAGADTQYF. The CDR3 DNA reads TGCGCCAGCAGCGGGAGTGCGGGGGCAGATACGCAGTATTTT.

This clone has only a few counts. V and J are TRBV30 and TRBJ2-7; perhaps TRBD1 as D (5 bases). The CDR3 extends over 14 amino acids. V was clipped by 0 bases and J by 7 bases, with 16 bases between them. The germline CDR1 and CDR2 sequences are GTSNPN and SVGIG (reference sequence). CDR3 sequence (DNA): TGTGCCTGGAGTGTAGGGGTCAACTCGGGTGAGCAGTACTTC. Protein product: CAWSVGVNSGEQYF. The full variable domain, completed using reference TRBV30 and TRBJ2-7, is SQTIHQWPATLVQPVGSPLSLECTVEGTSNPNLYWYRQAAGRGLQLLFYSVGIGQISSEVPQNLSASRPQDRQFILSSKKLLLSDSGFYLCAWSVGVNSGEQYFGPGTRLTVT.

This chain uses TRBV25-1 with TRBJ2-1; weak D call: TRBD2 (7 bases). CDR1 and CDR2 (germline): MGHDK, SYGVNS. CDR3 length equals 15 residues. With 2 bases removed from V and 8 bases from J, the gap between germline ends came to 16 bases. For the CDR3, the DNA is TGTGCCAGCAGTGAAGCGGGGGCTGTGATTGATGAGCAGTTCTTC. It encodes CASSEAGAVIDEQFF.

The chain links TRBV5-1 to TRBJ2-1; 13 bases map to TRBD2. The CDR3 runs to 18 residues. The germline V gene has CDR1 SGHRS and CDR2 YFSETQ. J was trimmed by 2 bases and V by 2 bases; bases with no gene match: 7. The CDR3 DNA sequence: TGCGCCAGCAGCTTACTACTAGCGGGAGGGCCAGCCTACAATGAGCAGTTCTTC. Its protein is CASSLLLAGGPAYNEQFF. Variable domain in full (rest from reference TRBV5-1 and TRBJ2-1): KAGVTQTPRYLIKTRGQQVTLSCSPISGHRSVSWYQQTPGQGLQFLFEYFSETQRNKGNFPGRFSGRQFSNSRSEMNVSTLELGDSALYLCASSLLLAGGPAYNEQFFGPGTRLTVL.

This chain links TRBV5-1 with TRBJ2-7, with 13 bases identical to TRBD2. CDR3 length: 16 amino acids. With V trimmed by 5 bases and J by 7 bases, 12 bases remained unmatched. Germline CDR1 and CDR2: SGHRS and YFSETQ. CDR3 amino acids: CASSSAGTSGTSEQYF. For the CDR3, the DNA is TGCGCCAGCAGTTCCGCAGGGACTAGCGGGACTAGTGAGCAGTACTTC.

The chain has TRBV11-1 and TRBJ2-1; 11 nucleotides line up with TRBD2. This CDR3 contains 13 residues. V shed 9 bases and J 4 bases; nucleotides not matched to a gene: 2. Germline CDR1 reads SGHAT; CDR2 reads FQDESV (reference sequence). The CDR3: CASRTSGYNEQFF. The CDR3 nucleotides are TGTGCCAGTCGGACTAGCGGGTACAATGAGCAGTTCTTC. Variable domain in full (rest from reference TRBV11-1 and TRBJ2-1): EAEVAQSPRYKITEKSQAVAFWCDPISGHATLYWYRQILGQGPELLVQFQDESVVDDSQLPKDRFSAERLKGVDSTLKIQPAELGDSAMYLCASRTSGYNEQFFGPGTRLTVL.

The chain recombines TRBV7-2 with TRBJ2-3, with a possible D match to TRBD1 (7 bases). The CDR3 length is 15 residues. Germline V gene data show CDR1 as SGHTA and CDR2 as FQGNSA. V lost 7 bases and J lost 3, with 17 bases in between. The CDR3 sequence: CASTLQGGGTDTQYF. Here the CDR3 DNA reads TGTGCCAGCACCCTCCAGGGGGGCGGTACAGATACGCAGTATTTT.

This clone was seen only once. J is TRBJ2-2 and V is TRBV6-6; 8 bases match TRBD2. CDR3 length: 14 amino acids. Germline values: CDR1 MNHNY, CDR2 SVGAGI (reference sequence). The junction had 9 bases not matched to a gene; V was cut back by 11 bases and J by 4 bases. CDR3 amino acids: CAAAGGAGTGELFF. The CDR3 DNA reads as TGTGCCGCGGCGGGGGGCGCCGGCACCGGGGAGCTGTTTTTT.

The J gene is TRBJ2-4, the V gene TRBV27; the D is unclear. The CDR3 totals 13 residues. Trimming removed 8 bases from V and 0 bases from J, with 8 bases in between. Germline assignment: CDR1 MNHEY and CDR2 SMNVEV (reference sequence). The CDR3 sequence is CASSPIAKNIQYF. CDR3 in DNA: TGTGCCAGCTCACCAATAGCCAAAAACATTCAGTACTTC.

CDR3 DNA: TGTGCCAGCAGCCCCGACACAGGGCTGAGAACTGAAGCTTTCTTT. This codes for CASSPDTGLRTEAFF. The rearrangement links TRBV7-2 to TRBJ1-1; TRBD1 is a possible D gene (6 bases). V shed 5 bases and J shed 5 bases, with 18 bases lying between them. The CDR3 contains 15 residues. Germline CDR1 is SGHTA and CDR2 is FQGNSA. Combining the CDR3 with reference TRBV7-2 and TRBJ1-1 gives the whole variable domain GAGVSQSPSNKVTEKGKDVELRCDPISGHTALYWYRQSLGQGLEFLIYFQGNSAPDKSGLPSDRFSAERTGGSVSTLTIQRTQQEDSAVYLCASSPDTGLRTEAFFGQGTRLTVV.

The chain links TRBV19 to TRBJ2-3; 7 positions agree with TRBD1. The CDR3 loop spans 14 amino acids. CDR1 LNHDA and CDR2 SQIVND come from the germline V gene (reference sequence). The V and J ends lost 7 bases and 0 bases, in that order; junction bases with no gene match: 4. Here the CDR3 reads CASIDRASTDTQYF. CDR3 in DNA: TGTGCCAGTATCGACAGGGCTAGCACAGATACGCAGTATTTT.

The CDR3 nucleotides read TGTGCCAGCAGCTTAGATGTGGGGCACGGATCGCCCCAGCATTTT. This sequence encodes CASSLDVGHGSPQHF. The rearrangement uses TRBV7-8 and TRBJ1-5; D may be TRBD1 (5 bases). The CDR3 is 15 amino acids. Germline CDR1 reads SGHVS; CDR2 reads FQNEAQ. The V and J ends lost 1 base and 9 bases respectively, with 16 bases between them.

The rearrangement links TRBV28 to TRBJ1-1; D call uncertain. The CDR3 covers 14 residues. The germline V gene encodes CDR1 MDHEN and CDR2 SYDVKM. V dropped 7 bases and J dropped 0 bases, with 12 bases sitting between them. The DNA for the CDR3 is TGTGCCAGCACCCCCGGAGGAATGAACACTGAAGCTTTCTTT. Its translation: CASTPGGMNTEAFF. Variable domain in full (rest from reference TRBV28 and TRBJ1-1): DVKVTQSSRYLVKRTGEKVFLECVQDMDHENMFWYRQDPGLGLRLIYFSYDVKMKEKGDIPEGYSVSREKKERFSLILESASTNQTSMYLCASTPGGMNTEAFFGQGTRLTVV.